Presented here are 15 T cell receptor beta chains from one specimen sequenced in a study of blood T cell repertoires in COVID-19. Libraries were prepared by immunoSEQ multiplex PCR; TCRdb keeps only in-frame clonotypes and omits some of them. The table lists roughly 120,000 clones, about 85% of them singletons. Material for sequencing was peripheral blood. Receptors originate from a man in his sixties or seventies with acute or convalescent COVID-19.

The chain uses TRBV5-5 and TRBJ1-3, with D possibly TRBD1 on 5 matching bases. The CDR3 totals 15 residues. Trimming took off 3 bases at V and 4 bases at J, with 14 bases between the two ends. From germline, CDR1 is SGHKS and CDR2 YYEKEE (reference sequence). The CDR3 loop reads CASSWGRGAGNTIYF. CDR3 sequence (DNA): TGTGCCAGCAGCTGGGGCCGCGGAGCAGGAAACACCATATATTTT.

J is TRBJ1-1 and V is TRBV6-5; TRBD1 matches at 7 bases. Germline CDR1 MNHEY, CDR2 SVGAGI. This CDR3 contains 12 residues. J was trimmed by 1 base and V by 11 bases; bases with no gene match: 4. CDR3 nucleotides: TGTGCCGCCCGACAGGGGAACACTGAAGCTTTCTTT. It specifies CAARQGNTEAFF.

V and J are TRBV10-1 and TRBJ2-1; the match to TRBD2 covers 9 bases. CDR3 length: 15 amino acids. Losses at the gene ends were 4 bases for V and 5 bases for J; bases not matched to a gene: 6. The germline gives CDR1 WNHNN, CDR2 SYGVQD (reference sequence). The CDR3 DNA is TGCGCCAGCAGTGCAGCGGGGGGCCGAGACAATGAGCAGTTCTTC. Translating gives CASSAAGGRDNEQFF.

J is TRBJ2-7 and V is TRBV29-1; TRBD1 might be the D (5 bases). The CDR3 covers 15 residues. With 1 base removed from V and 3 bases from J, the gap between germline ends came to 16 bases. The germline gives CDR1 SQVTM, CDR2 ANQGSEA. The CDR3 region has the DNA TGCAGCGTTGAAGTCCCGCAGGGCTACGACTACGAGCAGTACTTC. This sequence encodes CSVEVPQGYDYEQYF.

V and J are TRBV5-5 and TRBJ2-1, with D perhaps matching TRBD1 (6 bases). CDR1 is SGHKS and CDR2 is YYEKEE in the germline V gene (reference sequence). The CDR3 totals 15 residues. The germline V and J ends were trimmed by 5 bases and 8 bases, with 20 bases remaining between them. CDR3 in DNA: TGTGCCAGCAGTCCGAAGGGGGTTACTTTACATGAGCAGTTCTTC. It encodes CASSPKGVTLHEQFF.

V is TRBV10-3 and J is TRBJ1-2; D perhaps matches TRBD1 (5 bases). Looked up from germline, CDR1 is ENHRY and CDR2 is SYGVKD. This CDR3 contains 10 residues. Trimming cost V 8 bases and J 6 bases, with 7 bases left between them. The CDR3 sequence: CAIWGDGYTF. DNA of the CDR3: TGTGCCATCTGGGGGGATGGCTACACCTTC.

This sequence joins TRBV3-1 (or the pseudogene TRBV3-2) and TRBJ1-4, with a weak D call TRBD1 (6 bases). Germline V gene data show CDR1 as LGHDT and CDR2 as YNNKEL (reference sequence). V lost 4 bases and J 0 bases, leaving 12 bases between the germline ends. The CDR3 contains 16 residues. This chain's CDR3 is CASSRYHRATNEKLFF. In nucleotides, the CDR3 is TGTGCCAGCAGCCGGTACCACAGGGCAACTAATGAAAAACTGTTTTTT.

The chain recombines TRBV19 with TRBJ2-2; possibly TRBD1 for D (6 bases). The CDR3 sequence is 17 residues long. V gave up 4 bases and J gave up 2 bases, with 17 bases separating them. Germline V gene sequence: CDR1 LNHDA, CDR2 SQIVND (reference sequence). CDR3 sequence: CASSKALTGQNTGELFF. CDR3 DNA sequence: TGTGCCAGTAGTAAAGCCCTGACAGGCCAAAACACCGGGGAGCTGTTTTTT.

The V call is TRBV29-1, the J call TRBJ1-2, with D perhaps matching TRBD1 (6 bases). The ends were cut back, 7 bases at V and 0 bases at J, with 15 bases in the middle. CDR1 and CDR2 from the germline V gene are SQVTM and ANQGSEA. The CDR3 runs to 14 residues. In DNA form, the CDR3 reads TGCAGCGACATGGACAGAGACGCTAACTATGGCTACACCTTC. This gives the protein CSDMDRDANYGYTF.

This clone has only a few counts. This sequence joins TRBV11-2 and TRBJ2-2, with TRBD1 matching 7 bases. This CDR3 is built from 15 residues. In germline, CDR1 is SGHAT, CDR2 FQNNGV. The junction had 10 bases not matched to a gene; V was cut back by 5 bases and J by 7 bases. In nucleotides, the CDR3 is TGTGCCAGCAGCACAGGACAGGTTGGGATCGGGGAGCTGTTTTTT. It specifies CASSTGQVGIGELFF.

The rearrangement uses TRBV7-2 and TRBJ1-2, with TRBD1 identical over 7 bases. The J segment lost 4 bases and the V segment lost 6 bases, leaving 8 bases of the junction unmatched. The germline V gene has CDR1 SGHTA and CDR2 FQGNSA. The CDR3 contains 14 residues. The CDR3 protein is CASSEGGAGYGYTF. The CDR3 bases are TGTGCCAGCAGTGAAGGGGGCGCGGGCTATGGCTACACCTTC.

V and J are TRBV2 and TRBJ1-2; TRBD1 matches 10 bases. The V gene's germline CDR1 is SNHLY and CDR2 FYNNEI. The CDR3 is 17 amino acids. Trimming took 0 bases from V and 7 from J; bases not matched to a gene: 11. The CDR3 region is CASSEALLGTGAGGYTF. Written as DNA, the CDR3 is TGTGCCAGCAGTGAAGCGCTTCTGGGGACAGGGGCCGGTGGCTACACCTTC.

The chain employs TRBV23-1 and TRBJ1-1; D gene ambiguous. TRBV23-1 has ORF status, its function being uncertain. Trimming cost V 5 bases and J 7 bases, with 11 bases left between them. This CDR3 has 12 residues. This CDR3 reads CASSFTCDEAFF. DNA of the CDR3: TGCGCCAGCAGTTTTACATGTGATGAAGCTTTCTTT.

Only a few counts were recorded for this clone. The chain joins TRBV15 to TRBJ1-1; a possible D gene is TRBD1 (6 bases). Trimming cost V 8 bases and J 2 bases, with 12 bases left between them. The CDR3 totals 13 residues. The germline gives CDR1 LNHNV, CDR2 YYDKDF (reference sequence). For the CDR3, the DNA is TGTGCCACCGGGGGACAACTAAACACTGAAGCTTTCTTT. This sequence encodes CATGGQLNTEAFF.

The rearrangement links TRBV5-1 to TRBJ1-1; no clear D. Germline loops: CDR1 SGHRS, CDR2 YFSETQ. Trimming shortened V by 2 bases and J by 5 bases, and 13 bases separated the two germline ends. The CDR3 is made up of 14 amino acids. The CDR3 DNA sequence: TGCGCCAGCAGCTTTGGCGAGGGTTGGACTGAAGCTTTCTTT. It encodes CASSFGEGWTEAFF.